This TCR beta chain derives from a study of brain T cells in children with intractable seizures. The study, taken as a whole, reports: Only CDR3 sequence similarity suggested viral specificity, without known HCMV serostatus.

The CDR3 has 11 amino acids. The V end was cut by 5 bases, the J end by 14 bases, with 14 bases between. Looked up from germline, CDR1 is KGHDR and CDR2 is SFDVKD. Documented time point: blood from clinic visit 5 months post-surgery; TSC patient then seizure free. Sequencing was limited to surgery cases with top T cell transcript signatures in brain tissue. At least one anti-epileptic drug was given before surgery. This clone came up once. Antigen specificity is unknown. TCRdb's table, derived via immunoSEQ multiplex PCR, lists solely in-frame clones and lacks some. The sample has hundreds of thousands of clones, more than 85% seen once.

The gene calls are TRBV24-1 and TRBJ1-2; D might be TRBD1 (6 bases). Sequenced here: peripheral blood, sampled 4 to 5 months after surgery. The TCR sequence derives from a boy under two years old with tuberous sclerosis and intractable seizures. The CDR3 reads CATSATGKGTF. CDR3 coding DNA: TGTGCCACCAGTGCAACAGGGAAGGGAACCTTC.